The clone carrying this T cell receptor beta chain was counted at least ten times. Its antigen is unknown. TCRdb re-analysed the RACE reads in MiXCR, keeping a single row per CDR3 protein. The data hold about 68,000 distinct CDR3 sequences, with 9.5% to 12% observed a single time. CDR3 size: 12 residues. The germline V gene has CDR1 SGHAT and CDR2 FQNNGV. Trimming pared 6 bases from V and 9 bases from J, leaving 14 bases between. This entry belongs to a study of human T cells and chemical hapten exposure. Study information: There were weekly diphenylcyclopropenone doses to the scalp for patients throughout the roughly 25-week study. Findings and limits, study-wide: While controls formed fewer of them, expanded TCRs formed significantly more large CDR3 similarity clusters.

Time point given: pre-sensitization, week 0. The sample's treatment: therapeutic diphenylcyclopropenone sensitization with weekly scalp DPC. It was from unfractionated whole blood that total RNA was extracted. The material sequenced was whole blood, taken in connection with sensitization to the hapten diphenylcyclopropenone (DPC). This receptor was identified in a woman aged 45-65 years with alopecia areata. Some clones in this sample may be carry-over from other donors' samples. The V call is TRBV11-2, the J call TRBJ1-1, with D hard to call. This CDR3 reads CASSPMGWKAFF. In DNA, the CDR3 is TGTGCCAGCAGTCCCATGGGTTGGAAAGCTTTCTTT.